The rows below give T cell receptor beta chains drawn from one sample of a study of shared clonotypes between healthy human individuals. Assay: immunoSEQ multiplex PCR; the TCRdb copy retains only in-frame clones and omits some. This repertoire shows some 1,900,000 clones, 85% to 95% found once; its top ten account for less than 1.5%. Sequenced material: naive CD8+ T cells sorted from blood. The receptor set was obtained from a man aged 18-30 years in good health. Each CDR3 is given with its conserved first and last residue. A D gene is named only where the DNA matches it firmly. Not every row has a clone size; where given, it reads once, few, many or a size class.

clone size	V gene	D gene	J gene	CDR3 DNA	CDR3 protein
NA	TRBV27	NA	TRBJ2-1	TGTGCCAGCAGTTTCGGGGCAGGGCCCAATGAGCAGTTCTTC	CASSFGAGPNEQFF
NA	TRBV10-2	NA	TRBJ2-7	TGCGCCAGCAGTGAGGAGTTCCACGAGCAGTACTTC	CASSEEFHEQYF
NA	TRBV21-1	NA	TRBJ1-5	TGTGCCAGCAGTGACAACAGGGGGAATAGCAATCAGCCCCAGCATTTT	CASSDNRGNSNQPQHF
once	TRBV4-3	NA	TRBJ1-5	TGCGCCAGCAGCCAAGACGGATTTAGCAATCAGCCCCAGCATTTT	CASSQDGFSNQPQHF
NA	TRBV6-5	NA	TRBJ2-5	TGTGCCAGCGGAGTCCCAGGGACCACTCAAGAGACCCAGTACTTC	CASGVPGTTQETQYF
NA	TRBV9	NA	TRBJ1-2	TGTGCCAGCAGCGCCAGGTGGGACCCCTATGGCTACACCTTC	CASSARWDPYGYTF
NA	TRBV2	NA	TRBJ2-7	TGTGCCAGCAGTGAGTTCGTGGGGGTCCATGGGGAGCAGTACTTC	CASSEFVGVHGEQYF
once	TRBV28	TRBD2	TRBJ2-1	TGTGCCAGCAGTTTCTCCCCCGGGACTAGGCAGTTCTTC	CASSFSPGTRQFF
NA	TRBV5-6	NA	TRBJ2-2	TGTGCCAGCAGCTTGTGGACGGTCACCGGGGAGCTGTTTTTT	CASSLWTVTGELFF
NA	TRBV19	NA	TRBJ2-7	TGTGCCAGTAGTATGGCGTTAAGCTCCTACGAGCAGTACTTC	CASSMALSSYEQYF
NA	TRBV7-9	NA	TRBJ1-5	TGTGCCCGCAGGGTGGCAATGGGTCAGCCCCAGCATTTT	CARRVAMGQPQHF
once	TRBV5-6	NA	TRBJ2-7	TGTGCCAGCAGCTTGGAGGCAGGGTCCAACGAGCAGTACTTC	CASSLEAGSNEQYF
NA	TRBV7-9	NA	TRBJ2-5	TGTGCCAGCAGCTTCCAGGCACTTTTGAGCGAGGAGACCCAGTACTTC	CASSFQALLSEETQYF
once	TRBV6-1	NA	TRBJ2-7	TGTGCCAGCAGTGAAGCGTGGACAGACTACGAGCAGTACTTC	CASSEAWTDYEQYF
NA	TRBV27	TRBD2	TRBJ2-7	TGTGCCAGCAGCCCTCTAGATCGGGGGCTAGCGGGGGTCGAGCAGTACTTC	CASSPLDRGLAGVEQYF
NA	TRBV7-8	NA	TRBJ2-1	TGTGCCAGCAGCTTAGTTTCGCGGGCCTATTACAATGAGCAGTTCTTC	CASSLVSRAYYNEQFF
NA	TRBV6-5	NA	TRBJ1-3	TGTGCCAGCACCCCGGGCCCTGGAAACACCATATATTTT	CASTPGPGNTIYF
NA	TRBV7-9	TRBD2	TRBJ2-1	TGTGCCAGCAGCTTTCTAGCGGGAGCCCAAAATGAGCAGTTCTTC	CASSFLAGAQNEQFF
NA	TRBV29-1	NA	TRBJ1-1	TGCAGCGTTTTTAAGGACAGCCTATCCCCGAACACTGAAGCTTTCTTT	CSVFKDSLSPNTEAFF
NA	TRBV11-2	NA	TRBJ2-3	TGTGCCAGCAGCTTAGGTGGGGAGTGGCGGGAAAGGGGCACAGATACGCAGTATTTT	CASSLGGEWRERGTDTQYF
NA	TRBV30	NA	TRBJ2-3	TGTGCCTGGAGCCCAACAGATACGCAGTATTTT	CAWSPTDTQYF
once	TRBV7-8	TRBD2	TRBJ2-1	TGTGCCAGCAGCCGAACCCTAGCGGGGGCGTGGAATGAGCAGTTCTTC	CASSRTLAGAWNEQFF
NA	TRBV7-6	NA	TRBJ2-7	TGTGCCAGCAGCGCCGAAGGGACCTCCTACGAGCAGTACTTC	CASSAEGTSYEQYF
NA	TRBV29-1	TRBD1	TRBJ1-2	TGCAGCGTTGAAATGGACAGGGAAGCTGTTGGCTACACCTTC	CSVEMDREAVGYTF
NA	TRBV27	NA	TRBJ2-3	TGTGCCAGCAGTGGGCCTTACACAGATACGCAGTATTTT	CASSGPYTDTQYF
NA	TRBV4-1	NA	TRBJ2-7	TGCGCCAGCAGCCAATTCGGGGAGGCAGGGGACTCCTACGAGCAGTACTTC	CASSQFGEAGDSYEQYF
NA	TRBV10-2	NA	TRBJ2-5	TGCGCCAGCACCCTGGTATGGGGGGCCGAACAAGAGACCCAGTACTTC	CASTLVWGAEQETQYF
NA	TRBV30	NA	TRBJ1-1	TGTGCCTGGAGTGAAGAGGAAGGGGGGAACACTGAAGCTTTCTTT	CAWSEEEGGNTEAFF
NA	TRBV7-8	TRBD2	TRBJ2-7	TGTGCCAGCAGCTTAAGGTCACGGGAGGTTCCCTACGAGCAGTACTTC	CASSLRSREVPYEQYF
NA	TRBV2	TRBD1	TRBJ2-5	TGTGCCAGCAGCGGGACAGCGAACCTACTCCAAGAGACCCAGTACTTC	CASSGTANLLQETQYF
once	TRBV5-1	NA	TRBJ2-7	TGCGCCAGCAGCTTGGTAGTGGACAGCCCCTACGAGCAGTACTTC	CASSLVVDSPYEQYF
NA	TRBV7-2	NA	TRBJ2-2	TGTGCCAGCAGCTTCGGAAACGGGGAGCTGTTTTTT	CASSFGNGELFF
NA	TRBV7-2	NA	TRBJ2-7	TGTGCCAGCAGCTTAACCAGTACCTACGAGCAGTACTTC	CASSLTSTYEQYF
NA	TRBV27	TRBD2	TRBJ2-1	TGTGCCAGCAGCCAGACTAGCCCAGATTACAATGAGCAGTTCTTC	CASSQTSPDYNEQFF
few	TRBV6-1	NA	TRBJ1-2	TGTGCCAGCAGTGAAGGGCACGGCTATGGCTACACCTTC	CASSEGHGYGYTF
NA	TRBV6-5	NA	TRBJ1-5	TGTGCCAGCAGTCCCCAGATTTATAGCAATCAGCCCCAGCATTTT	CASSPQIYSNQPQHF
once	TRBV7-2	NA	TRBJ2-7	TGTGCCAGCAGCCCGCACCCCTACGAGCAGTACTTC	CASSPHPYEQYF
NA	TRBV28	TRBD1	TRBJ2-3	TGTGCCAGCAGCCACGGGACAGGGGCGCCTGATACGCAGTATTTT	CASSHGTGAPDTQYF
NA	TRBV29-1	NA	TRBJ2-1	TGCAGCGTTTTTTCAGCAGGGGACAATGAGCAGTTCTTC	CSVFSAGDNEQFF
NA	TRBV15	NA	TRBJ1-5	TGTGCCACCAGCAGAGATCTGGGGGCAGGCCAGCCCCAGCATTTT	CATSRDLGAGQPQHF
NA	TRBV13	NA	TRBJ1-2	TGTGCCAGCAGCTTAAGGGGGAATGGCTACACCTTC	CASSLRGNGYTF
few	TRBV18	NA	TRBJ1-5	TGTGCCAGCTCACCAGACAGGATAAATCAGCCCCAGCATTTT	CASSPDRINQPQHF
NA	TRBV2	NA	TRBJ2-2	TGTGCCAGCAGGGATACAGTGAACACCGGGGAGCTGTTTTTT	CASRDTVNTGELFF
once	TRBV29-1	NA	TRBJ2-3	TGCAGCGGTATCACAGATACGCAGTATTTT	CSGITDTQYF
NA	TRBV6-6	TRBD1	TRBJ1-1	TGTGCCAGCACTGACCGAGCAGGGGGGACTGAAGCTTTCTTT	CASTDRAGGTEAFF
NA	TRBV5-6	NA	TRBJ2-7	TGTGCCAGCGACAAACTAGGGAAAATTTACGAGCAGTACTTC	CASDKLGKIYEQYF
once	TRBV2	TRBD1	TRBJ1-5	TGTGCCAGCAGTGAGGACAGGGGGTTGCGGCAGCCCCAGCATTTT	CASSEDRGLRQPQHF